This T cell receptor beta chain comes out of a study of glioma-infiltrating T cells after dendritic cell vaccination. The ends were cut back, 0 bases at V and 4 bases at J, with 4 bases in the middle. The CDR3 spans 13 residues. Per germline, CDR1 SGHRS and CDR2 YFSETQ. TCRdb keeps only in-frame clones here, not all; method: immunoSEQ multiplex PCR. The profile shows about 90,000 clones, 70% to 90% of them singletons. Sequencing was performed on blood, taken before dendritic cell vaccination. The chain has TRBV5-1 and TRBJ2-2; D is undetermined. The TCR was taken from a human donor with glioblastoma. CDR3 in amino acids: CASSLAVTGELFF. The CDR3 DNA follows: TGCGCCAGCAGCTTGGCGGTCACCGGGGAGCTGTTTTTT.